A single sample gave rise to the 21 T cell receptor beta chains below, sequenced in a study of blood T cell repertoires in COVID-19. Method: immunoSEQ multiplex PCR; TCRdb's copy keeps in-frame clones and lacks some. This table holds roughly 230,000 clones, approximately 92% found once. The source material was peripheral blood. Receptors originate from a woman aged 40 to 50 who had recovered from COVID-19.

The gene calls are TRBV15 and TRBJ1-4; D not resolved. V shed 0 bases and J shed 5 bases, with 10 bases lying between them. This CDR3 region has 15 residues. Per the germline V gene, CDR1 is LNHNV and CDR2 is YYDKDF (reference sequence). The CDR3 reads CATSRDPAANEKLFF. The CDR3 DNA reads TGTGCCACCAGCAGAGACCCAGCGGCGAATGAAAAACTGTTTTTT.

The V call is TRBV6-5, the J call TRBJ2-5; D may be TRBD1 (5 bases). Germline CDR1 reads MNHEY; CDR2 reads SVGAGI. The CDR3 loop spans 13 amino acids. Trimming stripped 6 bases from V and 2 bases from J, with 10 bases between. The CDR3 DNA is TGTGCCAGCAGAATACAGGCACAAGAGACCCAGTACTTC. Encoded protein: CASRIQAQETQYF.

This chain uses TRBV4-2 with TRBJ2-1, with TRBD2 matching over 7 bases. Trimming took 4 bases from V and 7 from J; bases not matched to a gene: 25. CDR1 and CDR2 (germline): LGHNA, YNFKEQ. The length of the CDR3 is 20 residues. CDR3 in amino acids: CASSLSRTSIGLSTGNEQFF. CDR3 sequence (DNA): TGTGCCAGCAGCCTATCCAGGACTAGTATCGGGCTATCTACGGGAAATGAGCAGTTCTTC.

This clone was seen just once. The gene calls are TRBV29-1 and TRBJ2-1; D perhaps matches TRBD1 (7 bases). This CDR3 is 12 amino acids long. Germline V gives CDR1 SQVTM, CDR2 ANQGSEA. Deletions cut 7 bases from V and 7 bases from J, with 14 bases between. Here the CDR3 reads CSGGRGENEQFF. Here the CDR3 DNA reads TGCAGCGGAGGCAGGGGGGAGAATGAGCAGTTCTTC.

The CDR3: CASSQAIQGALETQYF. The CDR3 DNA sequence: TGCGCCAGCAGCCAAGCTATACAGGGGGCTCTGGAGACCCAGTACTTC. The chain links TRBV4-1 to TRBJ2-5, with 9 bases lining up with TRBD1. V lost 1 base, J lost 5 bases, and 8 bases stayed unmatched. CDR3 length: 16 amino acids. From germline, CDR1 is MGHRA and CDR2 YSYEKL.

This chain connects TRBV19 to TRBJ1-4; TRBD1 might be the D (5 bases). V was pared by 4 bases and J by 8 bases, with 14 bases between. This CDR3 has 14 residues. CDR1 is LNHDA and CDR2 is SQIVND in the germline V gene (reference sequence). For the CDR3, the DNA is TGTGCCAGTAGTACCGCGACCCACAGGGAAAAACTGTTTTTT. Protein product: CASSTATHREKLFF.

This chain uses TRBV7-9 with TRBJ2-3; a possible D gene is TRBD2 (6 bases). The CDR3 has 16 residues. The ends were cut back, 0 bases at V and 11 bases at J, with 21 bases in the middle. Germline V lookup: CDR1 SEHNR, CDR2 FQNEAQ (reference sequence). The CDR3 loop is CASSLAGVGDLGGQYF. The CDR3 coding sequence is TGTGCCAGCAGCTTAGCTGGTGTGGGGGACCTCGGGGGGCAGTATTTT.

This clone was counted between two and nine times. This chain connects TRBV29-1 to TRBJ1-2; tentatively, D is TRBD1 (5 bases). The CDR3 runs to 11 residues. The germline V and J ends were trimmed by 4 bases and 8 bases, with 11 bases remaining between them. Germline-derived CDR1 and CDR2 are SQVTM and ANQGSEA. Written as DNA, the CDR3 is TGCAGCGTTGCAGGGTTCCGAGGCTACACCTTC. Amino acid sequence: CSVAGFRGYTF.

The rearrangement links TRBV7-2 to TRBJ2-2; 9 bases line up with TRBD2. CDR3 size: 17 residues. V was pared by 4 bases and J by 7 bases, with 13 bases of the junction left unmatched. Germline V CDR1 and CDR2: SGHTA, FQGNSA. The CDR3 DNA reads as TGTGCCAGCAGCTGGGAGTCTGGCGGGAGGGTCGGCGGGGAGCTGTTTTTT. Residues: CASSWESGGRVGGELFF.

The gene calls are TRBV5-6 and TRBJ2-7; D is unclear. The germline V and J ends were trimmed by 4 bases and 5 bases, with 13 bases remaining between them. CDR1 is SGHDT, CDR2 YYEEEE, per germline. The CDR3 has 13 amino acids. The CDR3 region has the DNA TGTGCCAGCAGCCTCCGTCGTGTTGACGAGCAGTACGTC. It codes for CASSLRRVDEQYV.

The chain couples TRBV11-2 to TRBJ1-2; D perhaps matches TRBD1 (5 bases). Trimming took off 6 bases at V and 5 bases at J, with 16 bases between the two ends. Germline V gene sequence: CDR1 SGHAT, CDR2 FQNNGV. The length of the CDR3 is 14 residues. The CDR3 DNA reads TGTGCCAGCAGGCGTGTTAGAGACAGATATGGCTACACCTTC. Translating gives CASRRVRDRYGYTF.

The chain links TRBV7-2 to TRBJ2-7; 11 bases match TRBD2. With 2 bases clipped from V and 2 bases from J, the junction kept 8 bases outside the gene matches. Germline CDR1 SGHTA, CDR2 FQGNSA. This CDR3 is 17 amino acids long. Here the CDR3 DNA reads TGTGCCAGCAGCTTACTTGTTCTAGCGGGGGGTACCTACGAGCAGTACTTC. Its protein is CASSLLVLAGGTYEQYF.

The chain uses TRBV6-6 and TRBJ1-5; D gene ambiguous. CDR1 is MNHNY, CDR2 SVGAGI, per germline (reference sequence). The CDR3 sequence is 12 residues long. V lost 5 bases to trimming and J lost 4 bases, with 6 bases between them. As DNA, the CDR3 is TGTGCCAGCAGTGGGAGTAATCAGCCCCAGCATTTT. Translated, it gives CASSGSNQPQHF.

The chain joins TRBV4-3 to TRBJ2-2; unclear D gene. The V gene lost 0 bases and the J gene lost 5 bases, with 10 bases spanning the gap. Germline V lookup: CDR1 LGHNA, CDR2 YSLEER. CDR3 length: 15 residues. CDR3 coding DNA: TGCGCCAGCAGCCAAGACAGGATTGGAACCGGGGAGCTGTTTTTT. Translation: CASSQDRIGTGELFF.

The V gene is TRBV11-2, the J gene TRBJ2-7; 8 bases are a match to TRBD1. Germline V gene data show CDR1 as SGHAT and CDR2 as FQNNGV. Trimming took 2 bases from V and 4 from J; bases not matched to a gene: 7. The CDR3 consists of 15 residues. The CDR3 nucleotides are TGTGCCAGCAGCTTAACGCAGGGGGCTGTATACGAGCAGTACTTC. The encoded protein is CASSLTQGAVYEQYF.

This rearrangement joins TRBV29-1 to TRBJ1-2; TRBD1 is a possible D gene (5 bases). From germline, CDR1 is SQVTM and CDR2 ANQGSEA. CDR3 length: 11 residues. V gave up 7 bases and J gave up 8 bases, with 14 bases separating them. CDR3 nucleotides: TGCAGCGCCTTGGGGCAGACGGGCTACACCTTC. It is translated as CSALGQTGYTF.

The chain combines TRBV10-3 with TRBJ2-7; TRBD1 agrees at 7 bases. This CDR3 region has 13 residues. V dropped 7 bases and J dropped 5; count of bases not matched to a gene: 8. Looked up from germline, CDR1 is ENHRY and CDR2 is SYGVKD. CDR3 sequence: CAITPTGEDEQYF. The CDR3 region has the DNA TGTGCCATCACTCCCACAGGGGAAGACGAGCAGTACTTC.

This clone was recorded only once. The chain joins TRBV7-9 to TRBJ1-2; TRBD1 matches at 10 bases. CDR1 is SEHNR and CDR2 is FQNEAQ in the germline V gene (reference sequence). The CDR3 spans 14 residues. The V segment lost 3 bases and the J segment 4 bases; nucleotides outside the gene matches: 2. The CDR3 sequence is CASSLDRGAYGYTF. As DNA, the CDR3 is TGTGCCAGCAGCTTGGACAGGGGGGCCTATGGCTACACCTTC.

This clone came up once. The V gene is TRBV28, the J gene TRBJ1-1, with D unresolved. The V end was cut by 6 bases, the J end by 1 base, with 6 bases between. Per germline, CDR1 MDHEN and CDR2 SYDVKM. The CDR3 is 12 amino acids. CDR3 sequence reads: CASRRWNTEAFF. CDR3 in DNA: TGTGCCAGCAGGAGGTGGAACACTGAAGCTTTCTTT.

The chain carries TRBV2 and TRBJ2-7; TRBD2 is a possible D gene (5 bases). The CDR3 runs 14 residues. In germline, CDR1 is SNHLY, CDR2 FYNNEI. The V and J ends lost 3 bases and 4 bases respectively, with 13 bases between them. The CDR3 reads CASSDQRWPYEQYF. CDR3 DNA: TGTGCCAGCAGTGATCAGCGGTGGCCTTACGAGCAGTACTTC.

The count of this clone is one. V usage is TRBV6-5 and J usage is TRBJ1-2, with TRBD1 matching 7 bases. J lost 8 bases, V lost 7 bases, and 7 bases had no gene match. Germline assignment: CDR1 MNHEY and CDR2 SVGAGI. CDR3 size: 12 residues. This chain's CDR3 is CASMTGNKGYTF. DNA of the CDR3: TGTGCCAGCATGACAGGGAATAAGGGCTACACCTTC.